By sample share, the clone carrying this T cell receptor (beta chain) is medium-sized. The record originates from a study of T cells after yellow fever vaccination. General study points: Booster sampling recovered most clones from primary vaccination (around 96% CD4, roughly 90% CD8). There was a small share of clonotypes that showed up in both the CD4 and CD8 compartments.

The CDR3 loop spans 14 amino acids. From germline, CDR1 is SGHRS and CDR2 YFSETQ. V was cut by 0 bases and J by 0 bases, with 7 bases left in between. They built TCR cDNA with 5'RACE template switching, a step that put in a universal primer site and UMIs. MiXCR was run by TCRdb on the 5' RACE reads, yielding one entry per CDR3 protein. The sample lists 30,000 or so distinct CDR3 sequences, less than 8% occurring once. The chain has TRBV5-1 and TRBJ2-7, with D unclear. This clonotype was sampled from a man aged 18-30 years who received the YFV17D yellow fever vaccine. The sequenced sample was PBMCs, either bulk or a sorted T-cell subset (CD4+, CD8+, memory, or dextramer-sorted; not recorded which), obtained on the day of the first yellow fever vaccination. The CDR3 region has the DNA TGCGCCAGCAGCTTGGATCCGAGCTCCTACGAGCAGTACGTC. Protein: CASSLDPSSYEQYV.